This is a list of T cell receptor beta chains from one sample in a study of vaccination effects on CD4 cells after COVID-19. No antigens are known for them. Produced via immunoSEQ multiplex PCR; TCRdb's table is partial and in-frame only. Of 32,000 or so clones in the sample, 65% to 70% were seen once. Here the sequenced sample was CD4+ T cells from PBMCs cultured without peptide, taken before COVID-19 vaccination. Receptors were obtained from a human donor who received a COVID-19 vaccine. Both conserved end residues are part of each CDR3. A D gene is named only where the DNA matches it firmly. Size tells how often a clone was seen (once, few, many) or the class of an expanded clone, and some rows leave it out.

V gene	clone size	D gene	J gene	CDR3 protein	CDR3 DNA
TRBV11-1	once	TRBD2	TRBJ2-1	CASSPGGLADNNEQFF	TGTGCCAGCAGCCCGGGGGGACTAGCGGATAACAATGAGCAGTTCTTC
TRBV7-9	.	TRBD1	TRBJ2-2	CASSVGQGGGELFF	TGTGCCAGCAGCGTAGGACAGGGAGGAGGGGAGCTGTTTTTT
TRBV18	.	TRBD1	TRBJ1-1	CASSLLSGQGDTEAFF	TGTGCCAGCTCACTCCTCTCGGGACAGGGCGACACTGAAGCTTTCTTT
TRBV7-9	.	TRBD1	TRBJ1-5	CASSHTGTGLGQPQHF	TGTGCCAGCAGCCACACCGGGACAGGCCTGGGTCAGCCCCAGCATTTT
TRBV5-6	few	.	TRBJ2-5	CASSLTGIQETQYF	TGTGCCAGCAGCTTGACGGGAATCCAAGAGACCCAGTACTTC
TRBV18	.	.	TRBJ1-3	CASSPSTGLNTIYF	TGTGCCAGCTCACCGAGCACAGGGTTAAACACCATATATTTT
TRBV5-4	.	.	TRBJ2-5	CASSLAQGVETQYF	TGTGCCAGCAGCTTGGCCCAGGGCGTGGAGACCCAGTACTTC
TRBV6-5	.	TRBD2	TRBJ2-1	CASTRSGGPYNEQFF	TGTGCCAGCACTCGAAGCGGGGGCCCTTACAATGAGCAGTTCTTC
TRBV29-1	.	.	TRBJ1-3	CSVSRALSGNTIYF	TGCAGCGTTAGCAGGGCTCTATCTGGAAACACCATATATTTT
TRBV9	.	.	TRBJ2-7	CASSLRDGPYEQYF	TGTGCCAGCAGCCTCCGGGACGGACCCTACGAGCAGTACTTC
TRBV10-2	.	.	TRBJ2-1	CASGLGAEQFF	TGCGCCAGCGGATTGGGGGCTGAACAGTTCTTC
TRBV13	.	TRBD1	TRBJ1-6	CASSLDTGGLGSPLHF	TGTGCCAGCAGCTTAGACACAGGGGGCTTAGGTTCACCCCTCCACTTT
TRBV7-2	.	TRBD1	TRBJ1-2	CASSASQGSYGYTF	TGTGCCAGCAGCGCATCACAGGGGTCCTATGGCTACACCTTC
TRBV6-2/TRBV6-3	.	.	TRBJ2-2	CASSQQGLTGELFF	TGTGCCAGCAGTCAACAGGGTCTTACCGGGGAGCTGTTTTTT
TRBV28	.	TRBD1	TRBJ1-2	CASTGGQGYGYTF	TGTGCCAGCACCGGTGGACAGGGCTATGGCTACACCTTC
TRBV3-1/TRBV3-2	.	.	TRBJ1-5	CASGTSNQPQHF	TGTGCCAGCGGAACTAGCAATCAGCCCCAGCATTTT
TRBV6-6	.	.	TRBJ2-3	CASSLRGVGTDTQYF	TGTGCCAGCAGTCTCCGCGGGGTCGGCACAGATACGCAGTATTTT
TRBV5-5	.	TRBD1	TRBJ1-4	CASSLHQGAVNEKLFF	TGTGCCAGCAGCTTGCATCAGGGGGCCGTTAATGAAAAACTGTTTTTT
TRBV18	.	.	TRBJ2-1	CASSPGRAGNEQFF	TGTGCCAGCTCACCGGGCAGGGCAGGGAATGAGCAGTTCTTC
TRBV30	.	.	TRBJ2-1	CAWSPPGRGLYNEQFF	TGTGCCTGGAGTCCCCCGGGCAGGGGACTTTACAATGAGCAGTTCTTC
TRBV28	.	TRBD1	TRBJ2-1	CASFTDGTGHNEQFF	TGTGCCAGCTTCACAGACGGGACAGGGCACAATGAGCAGTTCTTC
TRBV27	.	.	TRBJ2-7	CASSPGSGRSSYEQYF	TGTGCCAGCAGTCCGGGCAGTGGCAGGAGCTCCTACGAGCAGTACTTC
TRBV15	.	.	TRBJ2-5	CATSRSVGRETQYF	TGTGCCACCAGCAGAAGTGTGGGTCGGGAGACCCAGTACTTC
TRBV5-6	.	.	TRBJ1-2	CASSLIGQANYGYTF	TGTGCCAGCAGCTTAATCGGCCAGGCTAACTATGGCTACACCTTC
TRBV19	.	TRBD2	TRBJ2-1	CASSIVSAGGNEQFF	TGTGCCAGTAGTATAGTTTCGGCGGGGGGGAATGAGCAGTTCTTC
TRBV6-5	.	.	TRBJ2-7	CASSQPGRGSYEQYF	TGTGCCAGCAGTCAACCTGGACGAGGGTCCTACGAGCAGTACTTC
TRBV2	.	TRBD1	TRBJ1-5	CASSKQGGQPQHF	TGTGCCAGCAGTAAACAGGGGGGTCAGCCCCAGCATTTT
TRBV11-2	once	.	TRBJ2-6	CASSRSRSGANVLTF	TGTGCCAGCAGCCGTTCTCGCTCTGGGGCCAACGTCCTGACTTTC
TRBV11-2	.	.	TRBJ2-5	CASSSTRQPEETQYF	TGTGCCAGCAGCTCGACGAGACAGCCGGAAGAGACCCAGTACTTC